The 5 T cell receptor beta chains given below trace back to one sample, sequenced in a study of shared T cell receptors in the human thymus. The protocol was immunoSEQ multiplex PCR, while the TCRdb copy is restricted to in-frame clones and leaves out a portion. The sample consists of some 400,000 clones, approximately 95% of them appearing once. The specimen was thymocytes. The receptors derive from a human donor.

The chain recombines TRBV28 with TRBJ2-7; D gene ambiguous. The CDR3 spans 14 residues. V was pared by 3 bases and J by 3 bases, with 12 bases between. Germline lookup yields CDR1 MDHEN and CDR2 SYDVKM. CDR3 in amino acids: CASSLSQLFYEQYF. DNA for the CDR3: TGTGCCAGCAGTTTGAGTCAACTCTTCTACGAGCAGTACTTC. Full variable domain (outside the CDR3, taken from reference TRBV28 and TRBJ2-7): DVKVTQSSRYLVKRTGEKVFLECVQDMDHENMFWYRQDPGLGLRLIYFSYDVKMKEKGDIPEGYSVSREKKERFSLILESASTNQTSMYLCASSLSQLFYEQYFGPGTRLTVT.

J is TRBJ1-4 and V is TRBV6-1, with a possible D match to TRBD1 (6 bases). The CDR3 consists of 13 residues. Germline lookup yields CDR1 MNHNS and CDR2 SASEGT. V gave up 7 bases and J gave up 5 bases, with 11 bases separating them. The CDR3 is CASKWQGNEKLFF. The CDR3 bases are TGTGCCAGCAAGTGGCAGGGGAATGAAAAACTGTTTTTT.

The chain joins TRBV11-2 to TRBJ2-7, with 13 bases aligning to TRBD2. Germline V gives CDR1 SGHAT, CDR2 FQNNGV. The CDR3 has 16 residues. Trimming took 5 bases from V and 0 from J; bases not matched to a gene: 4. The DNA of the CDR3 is TGTGCCAGCAGCCCTGGGACTAGCGGGATCTCCTACGAGCAGTACTTC. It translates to CASSPGTSGISYEQYF.

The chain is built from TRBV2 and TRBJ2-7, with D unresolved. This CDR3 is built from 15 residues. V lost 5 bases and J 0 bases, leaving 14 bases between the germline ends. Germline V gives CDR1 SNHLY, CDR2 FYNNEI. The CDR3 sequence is CASSKLALSSYEQYF. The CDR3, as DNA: TGTGCCAGCAGTAAACTGGCGCTAAGCTCCTACGAGCAGTACTTC. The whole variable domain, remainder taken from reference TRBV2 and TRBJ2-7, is EPEVTQTPSHQVTQMGQEVILRCVPISNHLYFYWYRQILGQKVEFLVSFYNNEISEKSEIFDDQFSVERPDGSNFTLKIRSTKLEDSAMYFCASSKLALSSYEQYFGPGTRLTVT.

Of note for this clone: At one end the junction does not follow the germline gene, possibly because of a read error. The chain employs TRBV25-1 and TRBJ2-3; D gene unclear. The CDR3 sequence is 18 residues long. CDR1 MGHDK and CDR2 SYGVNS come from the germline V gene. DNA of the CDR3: TGTGCCAGCAGCGAATTTGTAGCCGACCGATCTAGCACAGATACGCAGTATTTT. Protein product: CASSEFVADRSSTDTQYF. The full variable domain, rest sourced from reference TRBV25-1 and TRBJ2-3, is EADIYQTPRYLVIGTGKKITLECSQTMGHDKMYWYQQDPGMELHLIHYSYGVNSTEKGDLSSESTVSRIRTEHFPLTLESARPSHTSQYLCASSEFVADRSSTDTQYFGPGTRLTVL.